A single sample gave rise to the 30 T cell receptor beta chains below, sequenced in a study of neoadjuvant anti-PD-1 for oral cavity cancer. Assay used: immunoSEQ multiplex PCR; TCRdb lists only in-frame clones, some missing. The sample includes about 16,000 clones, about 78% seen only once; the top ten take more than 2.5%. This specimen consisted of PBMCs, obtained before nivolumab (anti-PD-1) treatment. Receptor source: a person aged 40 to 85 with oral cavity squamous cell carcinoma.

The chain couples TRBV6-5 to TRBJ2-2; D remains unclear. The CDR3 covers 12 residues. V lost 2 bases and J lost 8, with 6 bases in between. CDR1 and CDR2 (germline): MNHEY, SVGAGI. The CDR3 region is CASSYVDGELFF. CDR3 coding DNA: TGTGCCAGCAGTTACGTTGATGGGGAGCTGTTTTTT.

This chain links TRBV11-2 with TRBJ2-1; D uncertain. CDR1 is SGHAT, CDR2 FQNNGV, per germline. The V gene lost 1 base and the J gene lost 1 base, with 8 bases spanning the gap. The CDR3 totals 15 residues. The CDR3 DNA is TGTGCCAGCAGCTTAGTACTGGATTCCTACAATGAGCAGTTCTTC. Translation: CASSLVLDSYNEQFF.

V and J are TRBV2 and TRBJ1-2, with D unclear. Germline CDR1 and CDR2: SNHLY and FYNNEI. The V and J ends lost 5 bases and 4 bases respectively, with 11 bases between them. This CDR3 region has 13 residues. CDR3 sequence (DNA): TGTGCCAGCAGTTCGGTCAGCCCCTATGGCTACACCTTC. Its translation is CASSSVSPYGYTF.

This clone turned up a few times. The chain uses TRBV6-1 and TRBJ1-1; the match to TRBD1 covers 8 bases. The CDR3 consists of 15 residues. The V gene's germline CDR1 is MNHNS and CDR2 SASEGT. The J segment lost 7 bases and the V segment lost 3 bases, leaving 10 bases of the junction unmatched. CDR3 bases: TGTGCCAGCAGTGAGTCCCCAACAGGGGGGCATGAAGCTTTCTTT. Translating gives CASSESPTGGHEAFF.

CDR3 region: CSVSWGRLYEQYF. CDR3 sequence (DNA): TGCAGCGTTTCTTGGGGTCGACTCTACGAGCAGTACTTC. This chain links TRBV29-1 with TRBJ2-7; D is unclear. Germline lookup yields CDR1 SQVTM and CDR2 ANQGSEA. The CDR3 is 13 amino acids. V was trimmed by 5 bases and J by 3 bases, leaving 14 bases between them.

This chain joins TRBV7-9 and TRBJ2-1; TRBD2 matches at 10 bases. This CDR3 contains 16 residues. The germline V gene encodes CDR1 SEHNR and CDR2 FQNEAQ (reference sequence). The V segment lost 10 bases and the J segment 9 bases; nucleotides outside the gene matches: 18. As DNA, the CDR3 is TGTGCCATCCCAGGATCGCTAGCGGGGGAAGTGGGTGAGCAGTTCTTC. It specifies CAIPGSLAGEVGEQFF.

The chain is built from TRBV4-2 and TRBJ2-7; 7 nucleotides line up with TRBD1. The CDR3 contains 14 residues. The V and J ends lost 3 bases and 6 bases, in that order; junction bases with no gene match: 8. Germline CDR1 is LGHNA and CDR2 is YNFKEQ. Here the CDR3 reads CASSHTRPGGEQYF. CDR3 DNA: TGTGCCAGCAGCCACACCCGGCCAGGGGGCGAGCAGTACTTC.

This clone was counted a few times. This chain's CDR3 is CASSLWGTNTGELFF. CDR3 in DNA: TGTGCCAGCAGCTTATGGGGAACGAACACCGGGGAGCTGTTTTTT. This chain links TRBV7-6 with TRBJ2-2, with D uncertain. CDR1 and CDR2 from the germline V gene are SGHVS and FNYEAQ. The ends were cut back, 2 bases at V and 0 bases at J, with 7 bases in the middle. The CDR3 sequence is 15 residues long.

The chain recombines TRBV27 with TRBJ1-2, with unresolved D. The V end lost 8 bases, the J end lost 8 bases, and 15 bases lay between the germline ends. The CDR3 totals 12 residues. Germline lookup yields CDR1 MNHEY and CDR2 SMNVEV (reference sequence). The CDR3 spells CASGSSVGGYTF. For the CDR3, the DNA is TGTGCCAGCGGGTCAAGTGTGGGAGGCTACACCTTC.

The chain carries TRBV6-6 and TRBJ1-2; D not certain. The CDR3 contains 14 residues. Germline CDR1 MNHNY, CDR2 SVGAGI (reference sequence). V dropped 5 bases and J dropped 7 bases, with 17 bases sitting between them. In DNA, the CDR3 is TGTGCCAGCAGTACCTCGGCCCTTCGAGGTGGCTACACCTTC. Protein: CASSTSALRGGYTF.

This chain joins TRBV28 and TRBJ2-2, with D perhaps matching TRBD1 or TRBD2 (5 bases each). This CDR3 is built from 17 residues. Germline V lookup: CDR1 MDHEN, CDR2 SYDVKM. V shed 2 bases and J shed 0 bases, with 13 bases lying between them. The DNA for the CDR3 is TGTGCCAGCAGTTTAAGGGAGAGGACACCGAACACCGGGGAGCTGTTTTTT. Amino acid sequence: CASSLRERTPNTGELFF.

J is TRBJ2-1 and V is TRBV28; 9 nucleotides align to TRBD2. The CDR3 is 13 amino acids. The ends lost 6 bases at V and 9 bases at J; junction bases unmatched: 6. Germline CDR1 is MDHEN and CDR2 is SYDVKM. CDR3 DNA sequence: TGTGCCAGCAGGATAGCGGGAGTTTCTGAGCAGTTCTTC. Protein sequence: CASRIAGVSEQFF.

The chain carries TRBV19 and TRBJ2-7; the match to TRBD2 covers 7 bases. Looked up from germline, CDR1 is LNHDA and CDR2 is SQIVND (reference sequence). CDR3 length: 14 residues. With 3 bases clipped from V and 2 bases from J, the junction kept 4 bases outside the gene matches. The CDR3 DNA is TGTGCCAGTAGTATCCTAGCGGTTCCCTACGAGCAGTACTTC. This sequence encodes CASSILAVPYEQYF.

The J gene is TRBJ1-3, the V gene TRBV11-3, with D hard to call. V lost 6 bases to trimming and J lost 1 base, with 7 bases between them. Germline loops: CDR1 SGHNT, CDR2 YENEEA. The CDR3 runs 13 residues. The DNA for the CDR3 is TGTGCCAGCAGTGCAGAGTCTGGAAACACCATATATTTT. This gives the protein CASSAESGNTIYF.

The CDR3: CASSLTSAGESYEQYF. CDR3 DNA: TGTGCCAGCAGCTTAACGTCCGCAGGAGAATCCTACGAGCAGTACTTC. The V gene is TRBV7-3, the J gene TRBJ2-7; D remains unclear. Trimming pared 0 bases from V and 1 base from J, leaving 13 bases between. The germline V gene has CDR1 SGHTA and CDR2 FQGTGA. The CDR3 is 16 residues long.

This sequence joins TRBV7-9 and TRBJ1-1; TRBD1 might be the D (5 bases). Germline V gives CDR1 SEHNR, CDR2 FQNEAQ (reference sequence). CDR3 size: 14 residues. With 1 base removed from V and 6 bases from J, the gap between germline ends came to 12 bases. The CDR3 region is CASSLGSGSAEAFF. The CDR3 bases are TGTGCCAGCAGCTTAGGGTCAGGGAGCGCTGAAGCTTTCTTT. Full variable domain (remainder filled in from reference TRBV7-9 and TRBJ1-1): DTGVSQNPRHKITKRGQNVTFRCDPISEHNRLYWYRQTLGQGPEFLTYFQNEAQLEKSRLLSDRFSAERPKGSFSTLEIQRTEQGDSAMYLCASSLGSGSAEAFFGQGTRLTVV.

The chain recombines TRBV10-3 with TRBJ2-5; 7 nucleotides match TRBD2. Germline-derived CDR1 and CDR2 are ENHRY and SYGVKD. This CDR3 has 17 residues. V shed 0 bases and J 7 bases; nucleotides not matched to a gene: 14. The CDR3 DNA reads TGTGCCATCAGTGAGTCAGTTGTGAGGGGACTAATCGGGACCCAGTACTTC. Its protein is CAISESVVRGLIGTQYF.

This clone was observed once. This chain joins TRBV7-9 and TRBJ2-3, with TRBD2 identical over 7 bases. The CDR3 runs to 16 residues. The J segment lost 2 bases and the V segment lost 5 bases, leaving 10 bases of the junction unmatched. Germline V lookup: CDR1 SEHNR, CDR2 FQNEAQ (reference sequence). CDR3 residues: CASSPGLHTFTDTQYF. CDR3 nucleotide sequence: TGTGCCAGCAGCCCGGGACTACACACTTTCACAGATACGCAGTATTTT. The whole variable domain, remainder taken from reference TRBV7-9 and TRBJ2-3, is DTGVSQNPRHKITKRGQNVTFRCDPISEHNRLYWYRQTLGQGPEFLTYFQNEAQLEKSRLLSDRFSAERPKGSFSTLEIQRTEQGDSAMYLCASSPGLHTFTDTQYFGPGTRLTVL.

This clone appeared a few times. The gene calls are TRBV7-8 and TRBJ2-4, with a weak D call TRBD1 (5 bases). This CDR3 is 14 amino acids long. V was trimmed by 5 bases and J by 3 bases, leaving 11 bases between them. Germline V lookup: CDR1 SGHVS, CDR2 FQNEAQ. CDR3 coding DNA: TGTGCCAGCAGCCAAGACAGAGTCAAAAACATTCAGTACTTC. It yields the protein CASSQDRVKNIQYF.

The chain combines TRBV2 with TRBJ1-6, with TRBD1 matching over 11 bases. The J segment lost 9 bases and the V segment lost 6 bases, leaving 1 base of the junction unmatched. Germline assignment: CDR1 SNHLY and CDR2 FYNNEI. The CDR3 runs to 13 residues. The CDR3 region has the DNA TGTGCCAGCAGGGGACAGGGGGTTTCACCCCTCCACTTT. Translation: CASRGQGVSPLHF.

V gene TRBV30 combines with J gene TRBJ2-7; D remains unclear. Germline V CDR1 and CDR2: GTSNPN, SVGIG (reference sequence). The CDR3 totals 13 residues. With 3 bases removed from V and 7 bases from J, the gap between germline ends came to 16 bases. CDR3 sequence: CAWSVGMSREQYF. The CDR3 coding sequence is TGTGCCTGGAGCGTTGGGATGTCGAGGGAGCAGTACTTC.

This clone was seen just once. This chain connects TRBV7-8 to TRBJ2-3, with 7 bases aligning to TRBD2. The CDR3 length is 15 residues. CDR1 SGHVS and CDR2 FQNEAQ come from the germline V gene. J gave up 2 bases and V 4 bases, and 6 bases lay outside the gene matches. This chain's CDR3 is CASSSTSASTDTQYF. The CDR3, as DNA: TGTGCCAGCAGCTCCACTAGCGCTTCCACAGATACGCAGTATTTT. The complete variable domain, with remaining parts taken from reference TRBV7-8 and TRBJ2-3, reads GAGVSQSPRYKVAKRGQDVALRCDPISGHVSLFWYQQALGQGPEFLTYFQNEAQLDKSGLPSDRFFAERPEGSVSTLKIQRTQQEDSAVYLCASSSTSASTDTQYFGPGTRLTVL.

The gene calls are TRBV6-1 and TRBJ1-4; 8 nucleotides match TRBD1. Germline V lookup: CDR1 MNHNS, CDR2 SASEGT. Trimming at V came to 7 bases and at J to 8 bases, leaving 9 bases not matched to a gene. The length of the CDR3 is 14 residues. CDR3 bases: TGTGCCAGCAAACGGACAGGGTTGGGGGAAAAACTGTTTTTT. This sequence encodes CASKRTGLGEKLFF.

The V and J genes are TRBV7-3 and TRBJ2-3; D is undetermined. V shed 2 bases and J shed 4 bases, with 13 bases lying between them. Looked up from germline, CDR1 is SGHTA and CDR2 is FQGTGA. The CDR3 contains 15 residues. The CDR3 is CASSLGVGGADTQYF. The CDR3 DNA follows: TGTGCCAGCAGCTTAGGCGTAGGTGGGGCAGATACGCAGTATTTT.

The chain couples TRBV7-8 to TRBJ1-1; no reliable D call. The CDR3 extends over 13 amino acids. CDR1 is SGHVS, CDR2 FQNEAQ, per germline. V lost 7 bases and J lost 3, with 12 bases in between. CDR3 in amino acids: CASIPWRDTEAFF. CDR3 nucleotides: TGTGCCAGCATCCCGTGGAGGGACACTGAAGCTTTCTTT.

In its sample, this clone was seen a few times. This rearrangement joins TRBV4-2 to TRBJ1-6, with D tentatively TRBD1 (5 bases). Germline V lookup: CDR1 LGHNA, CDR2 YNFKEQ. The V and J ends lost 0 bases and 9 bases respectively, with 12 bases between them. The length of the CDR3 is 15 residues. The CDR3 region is CASSQDQQGSSPLHF. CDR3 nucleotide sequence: TGTGCCAGCAGCCAAGATCAGCAGGGTAGTTCACCCCTCCACTTT.

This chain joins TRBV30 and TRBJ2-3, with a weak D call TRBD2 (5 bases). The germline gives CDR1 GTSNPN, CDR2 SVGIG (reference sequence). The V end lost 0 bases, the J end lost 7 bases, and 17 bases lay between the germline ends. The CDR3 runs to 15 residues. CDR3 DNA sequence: TGTGCCTGGAGTGTACTTGTGGGAGTAATGCATACGCAGTATTTT. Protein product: CAWSVLVGVMHTQYF.

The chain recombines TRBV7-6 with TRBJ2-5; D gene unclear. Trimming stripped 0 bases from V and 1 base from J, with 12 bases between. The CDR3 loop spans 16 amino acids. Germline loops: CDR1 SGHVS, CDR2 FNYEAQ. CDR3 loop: CASSLAYRQLQETQYF. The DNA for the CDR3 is TGTGCCAGCAGCTTAGCGTATCGGCAGCTCCAAGAGACCCAGTACTTC.

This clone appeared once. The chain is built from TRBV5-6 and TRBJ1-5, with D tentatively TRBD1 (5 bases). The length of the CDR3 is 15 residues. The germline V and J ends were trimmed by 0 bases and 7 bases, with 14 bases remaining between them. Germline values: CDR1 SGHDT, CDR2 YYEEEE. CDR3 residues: CASSLGFGWGQPQHF. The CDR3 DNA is TGTGCCAGCAGCTTGGGTTTTGGGTGGGGCCAGCCCCAGCATTTT.

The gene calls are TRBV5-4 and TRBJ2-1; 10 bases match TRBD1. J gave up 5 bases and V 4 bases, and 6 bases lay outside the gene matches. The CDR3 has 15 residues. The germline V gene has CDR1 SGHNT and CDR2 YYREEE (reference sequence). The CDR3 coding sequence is TGTGCCAGCAGCACCTGGGACAGGGGCGACAATGAGCAGTTCTTC. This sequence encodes CASSTWDRGDNEQFF.